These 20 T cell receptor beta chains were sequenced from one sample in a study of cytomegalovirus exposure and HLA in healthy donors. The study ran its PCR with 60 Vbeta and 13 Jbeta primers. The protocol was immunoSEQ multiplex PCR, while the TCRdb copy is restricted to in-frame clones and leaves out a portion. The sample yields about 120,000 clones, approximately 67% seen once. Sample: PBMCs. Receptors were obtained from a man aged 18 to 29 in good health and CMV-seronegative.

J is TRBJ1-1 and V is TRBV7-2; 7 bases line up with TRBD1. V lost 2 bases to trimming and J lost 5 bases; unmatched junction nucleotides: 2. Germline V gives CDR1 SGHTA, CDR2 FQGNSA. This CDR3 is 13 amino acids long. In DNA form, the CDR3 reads TGTGCCAGCAGCTTACCGGGACAGACTGAAGCTTTCTTT. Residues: CASSLPGQTEAFF.

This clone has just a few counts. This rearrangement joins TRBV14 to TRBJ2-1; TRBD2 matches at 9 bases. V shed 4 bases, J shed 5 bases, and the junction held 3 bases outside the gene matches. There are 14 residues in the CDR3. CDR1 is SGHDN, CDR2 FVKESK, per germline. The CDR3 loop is CASSLRTSDNEQFF. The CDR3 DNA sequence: TGTGCCAGCAGCCTTCGGACTAGCGACAATGAGCAGTTCTTC.

Here the CDR3 DNA reads TGTGCCTGGAGCCAGGGGGCAAGAAACACCATATATTTT. It translates to CAWSQGARNTIYF. This sequence joins TRBV30 and TRBJ1-3; 8 nucleotides match TRBD1. Germline V lookup: CDR1 GTSNPN, CDR2 SVGIG (reference sequence). The CDR3 has 13 residues. V shed 3 bases and J 5 bases; nucleotides not matched to a gene: 3.

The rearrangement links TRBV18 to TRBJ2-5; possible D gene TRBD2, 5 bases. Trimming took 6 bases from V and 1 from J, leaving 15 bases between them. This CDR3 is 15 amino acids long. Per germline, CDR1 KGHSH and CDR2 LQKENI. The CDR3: CASSSRSGAQETQYF. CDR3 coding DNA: TGTGCCAGCTCTTCCCGGAGCGGAGCCCAAGAGACCCAGTACTTC.

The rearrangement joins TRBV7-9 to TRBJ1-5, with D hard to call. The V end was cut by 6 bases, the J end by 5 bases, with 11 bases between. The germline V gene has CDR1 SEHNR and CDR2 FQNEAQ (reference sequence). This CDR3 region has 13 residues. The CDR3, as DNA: TGTGCCAGCAGTCCCTTCGGGGATCAGCCCCAGCATTTT. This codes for CASSPFGDQPQHF.

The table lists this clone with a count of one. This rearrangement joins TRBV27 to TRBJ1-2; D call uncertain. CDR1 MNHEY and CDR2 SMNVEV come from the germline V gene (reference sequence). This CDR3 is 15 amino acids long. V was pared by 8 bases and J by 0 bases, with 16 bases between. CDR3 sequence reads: CASGFSGRPNYGYTF. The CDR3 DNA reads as TGTGCCAGCGGGTTCTCCGGGAGGCCTAACTATGGCTACACCTTC.

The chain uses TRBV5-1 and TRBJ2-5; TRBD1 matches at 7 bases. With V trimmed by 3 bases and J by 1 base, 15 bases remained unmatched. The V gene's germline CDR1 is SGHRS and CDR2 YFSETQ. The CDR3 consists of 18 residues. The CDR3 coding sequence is TGCGCCAGCAGCTCACAAATACAGACAGGGCTGCCCCAAGAGACCCAGTACTTC. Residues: CASSSQIQTGLPQETQYF.

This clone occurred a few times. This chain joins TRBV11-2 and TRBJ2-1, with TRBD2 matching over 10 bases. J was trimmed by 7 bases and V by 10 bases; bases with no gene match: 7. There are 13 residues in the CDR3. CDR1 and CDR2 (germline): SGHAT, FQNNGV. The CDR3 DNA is TGTGCCACTCAGCGGGGGGGTGAAAATGAGCAGTTCTTC. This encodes CATQRGGENEQFF.

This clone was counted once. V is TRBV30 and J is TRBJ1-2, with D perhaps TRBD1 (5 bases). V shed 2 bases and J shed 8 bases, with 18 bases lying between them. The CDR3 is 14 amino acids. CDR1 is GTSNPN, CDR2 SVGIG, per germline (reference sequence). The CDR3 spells CAWSPRGVFGGYTF. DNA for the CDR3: TGTGCCTGGAGTCCTCGGGGGGTCTTTGGCGGCTACACCTTC. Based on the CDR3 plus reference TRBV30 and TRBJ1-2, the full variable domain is SQTIHQWPATLVQPVGSPLSLECTVEGTSNPNLYWYRQAAGRGLQLLFYSVGIGQISSEVPQNLSASRPQDRQFILSSKKLLLSDSGFYLCAWSPRGVFGGYTFGSGTRLTVV.

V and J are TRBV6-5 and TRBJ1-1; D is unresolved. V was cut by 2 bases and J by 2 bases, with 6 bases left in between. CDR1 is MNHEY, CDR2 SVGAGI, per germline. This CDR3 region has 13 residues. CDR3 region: CASSYPLNTEAFF. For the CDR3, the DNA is TGTGCCAGCAGTTACCCCCTAAACACTGAAGCTTTCTTT.

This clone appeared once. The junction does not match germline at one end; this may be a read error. The CDR3 sequence: CASSLERGLAGVF. CDR3 coding DNA: TGTGCCAGCAGCTTAGAGCGGGGACTAGCGGGAGTCTTC. The chain carries TRBV11-2 and TRBJ2-1, with TRBD2 matching 14 bases. The CDR3 contains 13 residues. Germline CDR1 and CDR2: SGHAT and FQNNGV.

The CDR3 DNA reads as TGTGCCAGCAGTTTTTCGGGACAGGGCCCCGGGGAGCTGTTTTTT. Translation gives CASSFSGQGPGELFF. The chain combines TRBV28 with TRBJ2-2, with 9 positions matching TRBD1. Germline V gives CDR1 MDHEN, CDR2 SYDVKM. Unmatched junction bases numbered 5, after V lost 3 bases and J lost 6 bases. This CDR3 spans 15 amino acids.

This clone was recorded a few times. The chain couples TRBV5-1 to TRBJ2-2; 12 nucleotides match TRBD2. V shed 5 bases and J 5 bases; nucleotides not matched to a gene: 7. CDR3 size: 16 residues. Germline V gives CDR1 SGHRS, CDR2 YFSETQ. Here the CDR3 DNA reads TGCGCCAGCAGACCCCTAGCGGGAGGGCCTACCGGGGAGCTGTTTTTT. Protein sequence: CASRPLAGGPTGELFF. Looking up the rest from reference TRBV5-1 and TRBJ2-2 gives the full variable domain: KAGVTQTPRYLIKTRGQQVTLSCSPISGHRSVSWYQQTPGQGLQFLFEYFSETQRNKGNFPGRFSGRQFSNSRSEMNVSTLELGDSALYLCASRPLAGGPTGELFFGEGSRLTVL.

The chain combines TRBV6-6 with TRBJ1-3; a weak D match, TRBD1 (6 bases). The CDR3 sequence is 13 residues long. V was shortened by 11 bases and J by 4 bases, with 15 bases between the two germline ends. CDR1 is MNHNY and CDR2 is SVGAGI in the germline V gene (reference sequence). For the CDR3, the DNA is TGTGCCGGGAGGCCGGGGGGCGGAAACACCATATATTTT. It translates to CAGRPGGGNTIYF.

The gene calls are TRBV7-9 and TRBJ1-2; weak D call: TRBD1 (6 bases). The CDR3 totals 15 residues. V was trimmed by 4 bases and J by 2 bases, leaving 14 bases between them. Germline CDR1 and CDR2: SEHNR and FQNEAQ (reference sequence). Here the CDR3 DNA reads TGTGCCAGCAGCTCCGGAAAGGGGGAGAACTATGGCTACACCTTC. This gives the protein CASSSGKGENYGYTF.

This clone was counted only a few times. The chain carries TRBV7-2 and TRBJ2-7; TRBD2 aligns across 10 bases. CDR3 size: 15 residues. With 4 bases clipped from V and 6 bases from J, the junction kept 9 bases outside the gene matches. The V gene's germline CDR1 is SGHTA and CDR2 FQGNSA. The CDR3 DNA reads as TGTGCCAGCAGCTCGCCCAGCGGGAGGGCCTTCGAGCAGTACTTC. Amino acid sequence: CASSSPSGRAFEQYF.

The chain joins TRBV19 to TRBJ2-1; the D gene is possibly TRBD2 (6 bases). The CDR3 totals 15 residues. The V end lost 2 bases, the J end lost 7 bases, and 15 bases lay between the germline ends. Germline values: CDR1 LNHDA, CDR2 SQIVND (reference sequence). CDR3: CASSIRSPRGNEQFF. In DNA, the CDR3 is TGTGCCAGTAGTATACGGTCCCCACGGGGGAATGAGCAGTTCTTC.

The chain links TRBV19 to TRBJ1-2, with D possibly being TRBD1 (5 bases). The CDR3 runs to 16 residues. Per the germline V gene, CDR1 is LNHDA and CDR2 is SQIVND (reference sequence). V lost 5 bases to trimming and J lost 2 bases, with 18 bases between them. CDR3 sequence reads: CASSVTLGRGNYGYTF. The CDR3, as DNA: TGTGCCAGTAGTGTTACTTTGGGGCGGGGGAACTATGGCTACACCTTC.

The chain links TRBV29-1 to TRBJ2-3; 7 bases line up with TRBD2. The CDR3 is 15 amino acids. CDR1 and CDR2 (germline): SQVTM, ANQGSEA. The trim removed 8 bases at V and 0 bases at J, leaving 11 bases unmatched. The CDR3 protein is CSIAPGLGSTDTQYF. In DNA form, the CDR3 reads TGCAGCATCGCTCCTGGACTAGGTAGCACAGATACGCAGTATTTT.

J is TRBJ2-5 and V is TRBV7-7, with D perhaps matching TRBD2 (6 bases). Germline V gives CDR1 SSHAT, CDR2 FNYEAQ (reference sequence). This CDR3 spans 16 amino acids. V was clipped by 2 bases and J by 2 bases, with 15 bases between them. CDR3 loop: CASSLRGGVAQETQYF. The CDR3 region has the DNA TGTGCCAGCAGCTTAAGGGGCGGGGTCGCTCAAGAGACCCAGTACTTC. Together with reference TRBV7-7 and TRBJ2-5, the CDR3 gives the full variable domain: GAGVSQSPRYKVTKRGQDVTLRCDPISSHATLYWYQQALGQGPEFLTYFNYEAQPDKSGLPSDRFSAERPEGSISTLTIQRTEQRDSAMYRCASSLRGGVAQETQYFGPGTRLLVL.